These T cell receptor beta chains were read from a single sample in a study of early T cells in non-severe SARS-CoV-2 infection. In TCRdb, the 5' RACE reads were re-called with MiXCR into one record per CDR3 protein. The table lists over 45,000 distinct CDR3 sequences, around 8% of them singletons. The material was whole blood, obtained at baseline. The receptors derive from an adult who was a healthcare worker with PCR-confirmed SARS-CoV-2 infection or an uninfected control (not recorded which). CDR3s include the opening cysteine and the closing phenylalanine or tryptophan. A D gene is named only where the DNA matches it firmly. Clone sizes are given selectively: once, few, many, or a class where the clone is expanded.

-	TRBV20-1	14	TRBJ1-3	many	TGCAGTGCCTTGGGGACAAGCTCTGGAAACACCATATATTTT	CSALGTSSGNTIYF
-	TRBV2	12	TRBJ1-1	few	TGTGCCAGGACGGACAGCAACACTGAAGCTTTCTTT	CARTDSNTEAFF
TRBD2	TRBV7-9	18	TRBJ2-7	many	TGTGCCAGCAGCCCCCACGCACTAGCGGGAGGGCCGAGAGACCAGCAGTACTTC	CASSPHALAGGPRDQQYF
TRBD2	TRBV20-1	14	TRBJ2-7	-	TGCAGTGCTCCCCGGGCGGGAGAGGGGTACGAGCAGTACTTC	CSAPRAGEGYEQYF
TRBD2	TRBV10-3	16	TRBJ2-5	-	TGTGCCATCAGTGAGCCGGGACTATTGGGGGTAGAGACCCAGTACTTC	CAISEPGLLGVETQYF
TRBD1	TRBV12-3/TRBV12-4	15	TRBJ2-3	few	TGTGCCAGCAGACCGGGACAGGGAGGTCGGAATACGCAGTATTTT	CASRPGQGGRNTQYF
-	TRBV12-3/TRBV12-4	17	TRBJ2-4	many	TGTGCCAGCAGTTTAGTTAGCAGGGATTATCCCAAAAACATTCAGTACTTC	CASSLVSRDYPKNIQYF
-	TRBV18	13	TRBJ2-5	many	TGTGCCAGCTCACCACCGACAGCAGAGACCCAGTACTTC	CASSPPTAETQYF
-	TRBV4-1	15	TRBJ1-1	many	TGCGCCAGCAGCCAAGGGACCGCCGCGAACACTGAAGCTTTCTTT	CASSQGTAANTEAFF
TRBD2	TRBV29-1	16	TRBJ2-3	few	TGCAGCGTTGAAGGTAGTACGGGAGGGCCCACAGATACGCAGTATTTT	CSVEGSTGGPTDTQYF
-	TRBV6-1	14	TRBJ1-1	-	TGTGCCATCATCCCGCGGGGAAGCGGCACTGAAGCTTTCTTT	CAIIPRGSGTEAFF
TRBD2	TRBV12-3/TRBV12-4	15	TRBJ2-5	many	TGTGCCAGCATCACTAGCGGGGCTACTGGGGAGACCCAGTACTTC	CASITSGATGETQYF
-	TRBV7-2	16	TRBJ2-3	-	TGTGCCAGCAGCTTAGGACTAGTCGGGTCCACAGATACGCAGTATTTT	CASSLGLVGSTDTQYF
-	TRBV7-9	14	TRBJ2-3	-	TGTGCCAGCAGCTCAAGGACTCGCACAGATACGCAGTATTTT	CASSSRTRTDTQYF
-	TRBV4-2	16	TRBJ1-5	few	TGTGCCAGCAGCCAACAGGACTCAAATAGCAATCAGCCCCAGCATTTT	CASSQQDSNSNQPQHF